The T cell receptor beta chain described here comes from a study of cytomegalovirus exposure and HLA in healthy donors. Use of 60 Vbeta and 13 Jbeta primers characterized the PCR. Sequenced by immunoSEQ multiplex PCR; TCRdb stores in-frame clones only, minus some. Altogether roughly 140,000 clones are present, roughly 87% being singletons, with the ten largest covering about 5%. Germline lookup yields CDR1 SGDLS and CDR2 YYNGEE. V was trimmed by 4 bases and J by 1 base, leaving 12 bases between them. This CDR3 comprises 16 residues. The chain uses TRBV9 and TRBJ2-6, with D maybe TRBD2 (6 bases). The sequencing input was PBMCs. This TCR was recovered from a young man in good health and CMV-seropositive. The CDR3 sequence: CASSPVAASGANVLTF. CDR3 nucleotide sequence: TGTGCCAGCAGCCCGGTAGCGGCGTCTGGGGCCAACGTCCTGACTTTC.